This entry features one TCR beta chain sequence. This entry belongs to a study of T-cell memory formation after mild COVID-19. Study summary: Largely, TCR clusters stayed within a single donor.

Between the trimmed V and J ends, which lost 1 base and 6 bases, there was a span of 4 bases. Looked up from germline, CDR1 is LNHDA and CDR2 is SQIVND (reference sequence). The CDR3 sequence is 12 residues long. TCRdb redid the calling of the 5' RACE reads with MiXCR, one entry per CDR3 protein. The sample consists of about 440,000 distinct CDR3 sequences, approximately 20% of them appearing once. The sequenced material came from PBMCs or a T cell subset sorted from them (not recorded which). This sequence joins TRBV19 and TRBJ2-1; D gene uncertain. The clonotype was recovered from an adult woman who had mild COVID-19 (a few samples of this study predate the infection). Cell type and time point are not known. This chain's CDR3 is CASSIAVNEQFF. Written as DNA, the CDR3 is TGTGCCAGTAGTATAGCGGTCAATGAGCAGTTCTTC.